The 25 T cell receptor beta chains below come from one sample, sequenced in a study of CD4 and CD8 cells across lung adenocarcinoma regions. Each CDR3 protein is one row after TCRdb ran MiXCR on the PCR reads. The table has 6,600 or so distinct CDR3 sequences, about half seen once; the top ten hold almost 30%. The sequenced sample was CD4+ T cells from the center of a lung tumor. These receptors originate from a female donor with lung adenocarcinoma. The CD4 and CD8 labels of this study may be unreliable.

This rearrangement joins TRBV27 to TRBJ2-5, with no clear D. This CDR3 comprises 13 residues. In germline, CDR1 is MNHEY, CDR2 SMNVEV (reference sequence). V dropped 2 bases and J dropped 2 bases, with 6 bases sitting between them. CDR3 coding DNA: TGTGCCAGCAGTTTAGGTCTGCAAGAGACCCAGTACTTC. Residues: CASSLGLQETQYF.

This chain uses TRBV7-3 with TRBJ2-3, with 9 nucleotides matching TRBD1. CDR1 is SGHTA and CDR2 is FQGTGA in the germline V gene. The CDR3 loop spans 13 amino acids. Trimming cost V 6 bases and J 6 bases; bases outside gene matches: 4. CDR3: CASRQGARDTQYF. Written as DNA, the CDR3 is TGTGCCAGCAGACAGGGGGCGAGGGATACGCAGTATTTT.

The rearrangement joins TRBV6-1 to TRBJ2-3; the D is unclear. The CDR3 spans 15 residues. Germline V gene lookup returns CDR1 MNHNS and CDR2 SASEGT. Trimming stripped 9 bases from V and 11 bases from J, with 27 bases between. The CDR3 loop is CARGDQAVNTGEQYF. CDR3 coding DNA: TGTGCCAGGGGCGACCAGGCTGTGAACACCGGTGAGCAGTATTTT.

The V call is TRBV7-8, the J call TRBJ2-3; the match to TRBD2 covers 8 bases. The CDR3 consists of 16 residues. Trimming took 5 bases from V and 3 from J; bases not matched to a gene: 10. Germline V gene sequence: CDR1 SGHVS, CDR2 FQNEAQ. The CDR3 reads CASSPTAGVGTDTQYF. CDR3 sequence (DNA): TGTGCCAGCAGCCCGACAGCGGGAGTGGGTACAGATACGCAGTATTTT.

This clonotype came up once. This sequence joins TRBV27 and TRBJ2-3; 10 nucleotides agree with TRBD2. Germline V lookup: CDR1 MNHEY, CDR2 SMNVEV (reference sequence). Trimming removed 6 bases from V and 9 bases from J; junction bases left unmatched: 9. This CDR3 is 14 amino acids long. The CDR3 coding sequence is TGTGCCAGCAGCCGAGCGGGAGGGCAAAAGACGCAGTATTTT. Amino acids: CASSRAGGQKTQYF.

This clonotype appeared many times. This chain connects TRBV10-3 to TRBJ2-7; TRBD2 matches 11 bases. CDR1 and CDR2 from the germline V gene are ENHRY and SYGVKD. With V trimmed by 2 bases and J by 3 bases, 3 bases remained unmatched. This CDR3 has 15 residues. CDR3 protein: CAISEAGLADYEQYF. The CDR3 DNA reads as TGTGCCATCAGTGAGGCGGGACTAGCGGACTACGAGCAGTACTTC.

This rearrangement joins TRBV12-5 to TRBJ2-1, with D possibly being TRBD1 (5 bases). In germline, CDR1 is LGHNT, CDR2 FRNRAP. The CDR3 is made up of 15 amino acids. Trimming pared 4 bases from V and 6 bases from J, leaving 16 bases between. The CDR3 nucleotides are TGTGCTAGTGGTTCCCCCGCGGCAGGGTCCAATGAGCAGTTCTTC. Translated: CASGSPAAGSNEQFF. The entire variable domain, with the rest obtained from reference TRBV12-5 and TRBJ2-1, is as follows: DARVTQTPRHKVTEMGQEVTMRCQPILGHNTVFWYRQTMMQGLELLAYFRNRAPLDDSGMPKDRFSAEMPDATLATLKIQPSEPRDSAVYFCASGSPAAGSNEQFFGPGTRLTVL.

This clonotype was seen at least ten times. J is TRBJ2-1 and V is TRBV4-1; 8 bases are a match to TRBD1. The CDR3 covers 15 residues. Germline V gene data show CDR1 as MGHRA and CDR2 as YSYEKL. V shed 7 bases and J 7 bases; nucleotides not matched to a gene: 12. The CDR3 region has the DNA TGCGCCAGCAACTTCGGACAGGGTTTAGGAAATGAGCAGTTCTTC. Translated, it gives CASNFGQGLGNEQFF.

By share, this clonotype ranks as medium-sized. The genes are TRBV6-1 and TRBJ1-2; 7 bases are shared with TRBD1. The CDR3 runs to 15 residues. Germline V gives CDR1 MNHNS, CDR2 SASEGT. J was trimmed by 0 bases and V by 7 bases; bases with no gene match: 8. The CDR3 reads CASNTGTATNYGYTF. The CDR3 region has the DNA TGTGCCAGCAACACCGGGACAGCCACTAACTATGGCTACACCTTC.

V and J are TRBV14 and TRBJ2-1; D may be TRBD2 (6 bases). Between the trimmed V and J ends, which lost 4 bases and 10 bases, there was a span of 20 bases. The CDR3 runs to 15 residues. Germline V gene lookup returns CDR1 SGHDN and CDR2 FVKESK. Here the CDR3 reads CASSPAGTQAREQFF. CDR3 coding DNA: TGTGCCAGCAGCCCCGCGGGGACCCAGGCGAGGGAGCAGTTCTTC.

This clonotype was detected only a few times. The chain joins TRBV3-1 to TRBJ2-3; 7 positions agree with TRBD2. This CDR3 contains 14 residues. The germline CDR1 and CDR2 sequences are LGHDT and YNNKEL (reference sequence). V shed 10 bases, J shed 5 bases, and the junction held 12 bases outside the gene matches. The CDR3 sequence: CATTRGEGRDTQYF. DNA for the CDR3: TGTGCCACCACGAGAGGGGAGGGGAGAGATACGCAGTATTTT.

Worth noting for this clonotype: Mismatch with germline at one junction end may stem from a read error. The chain links TRBV6-5 to TRBJ2-3; 8 bases fit TRBD2. The CDR3 covers 15 residues. Germline CDR1 reads MNHEY; CDR2 reads SVGAGI. Here the CDR3 DNA reads TGTGCCAGCAGTTACAGCGGGAGCCTCTACGATGAGCAGTATTTC. Translated, it gives CASSYSGSLYDEQYF.

Turning to this clonotype: One end of the junction varies from germline; a read error may be responsible. V usage is TRBV7-9 and J usage is TRBJ2-2; 8 bases agree with TRBD2. The CDR3 covers 20 residues. Germline V gene sequence: CDR1 SEHNR, CDR2 FQNEAQ (reference sequence). In DNA, the CDR3 is TGTGCCAGCACCACACTAGGAAGAGGGGCGGGAGGTGGCAACACCGGGGAGCTGTATTTT. This codes for CASTTLGRGAGGGNTGELYF. Variable domain in full (rest from reference TRBV7-9 and TRBJ2-2): DTGVSQNPRHKITKRGQNVTFRCDPISEHNRLYWYRQTLGQGPEFLTYFQNEAQLEKSRLLSDRFSAERPKGSFSTLEIQRTEQGDSAMYLCASTTLGRGAGGGNTGELYFGEGSRLTVL.

The chain uses TRBV27 and TRBJ2-1; 8 bases agree with TRBD1. Matching the DNA end better, TRBJ2-5 makes the J call doubtful. The length of the CDR3 is 15 residues. The germline V gene has CDR1 MNHEY and CDR2 SMNVEV (reference sequence). For the CDR3, the DNA is TGTGCCAGCAGTTTAAACAGGGGGGTAAGAGAGACCCAGTACTTC. This gives the protein CASSLNRGVRETQYF.

The V and J genes are TRBV10-3 and TRBJ2-3; 7 bases agree with TRBD1. The germline gives CDR1 ENHRY, CDR2 SYGVKD. The CDR3 covers 15 residues. The CDR3 coding sequence is TGTGTCATGAGGCGACAGACTGTGAACACAGGGGCGCTGTATTTT. Translation: CVMRRQTVNTGALYF.

The count of this clonotype is one. V and J are TRBV6-1 and TRBJ1-6; unclear D gene. Trimming stripped 8 bases from V and 7 bases from J, with 9 bases between. The CDR3 is made up of 12 amino acids. Germline CDR1 reads MNHNS; CDR2 reads SASEGT. The DNA of the CDR3 is TGTGCCAGCTCCCTATTCAATTCACCCCTCCACTTT. Protein product: CASSLFNSPLHF.

CDR3 residues: CASSPGRLNEQFF. CDR3 DNA: TGTGCCAGCAGTCCCGGCCGTCTCAATGAGCAGTTCTTC. The rearrangement joins TRBV6-1 to TRBJ2-1, with D uncertain. There are 13 residues in the CDR3. Trimming took 5 bases from V and 6 from J, leaving 11 bases between them. Per germline, CDR1 MNHNS and CDR2 SASEGT.

This clonotype has a handful of counts. The junction does not match germline at one end; this may be a read error. The CDR3 bases are TGCGCCACCGAACTAGAAGACCAAGATACCCAGTATTTC. This encodes CATELEDQDTQYF. The V call is TRBV10-1, the J call TRBJ2-5; maybe TRBD2 (5 bases). CDR3 length equals 13 residues. Germline assignment: CDR1 WNHNN and CDR2 SYGVQD (reference sequence).

In this sample, this clonotype turned up many times. The CDR3 DNA sequence: TGTGCCAGCAGTGTGCAAATAAACTACGAGCAGTACTTC. It yields the protein CASSVQINYEQYF. This rearrangement joins TRBV6-1 to TRBJ2-5; no reliable D call. The DNA end favors TRBJ2-7, so the J call may be wrong. The CDR3 consists of 13 residues. CDR1 and CDR2 from the germline V gene are MNHNS and SASEGT.

This clonotype was recorded a few times. In this CDR3 the conserved last residue, phenylalanine or tryptophan, is missing, so a read error is likely. No DNA is shown, since the ends of the CDR3 on it are uncertain; the CDR3 is the one TCRdb lists. CDR3 in amino acids: CASTVFSGLAG. The V gene is TRBV6-1, the J gene TRBJ2-1; the D segment call TRBD2 is taken from the table without a DNA check. Germline CDR1 reads MNHNS; CDR2 reads SASEGT. The CDR3 numbers 11 amino acids, ends counted.

The chain uses TRBV6-1 and TRBJ2-3; the match to TRBD2 covers 15 bases. Losses at the gene ends were 6 bases for V and 8 bases for J; bases not matched to a gene: 6. CDR3 length equals 15 residues. Germline CDR1 reads MNHNS; CDR2 reads SASEGT. CDR3 in amino acids: CASSRTSGGAGTQYF. Written as DNA, the CDR3 is TGTGCCAGCAGCCGGACTAGCGGGGGGGCGGGTACGCAGTATTTT.

The chain combines TRBV6-5 with TRBJ2-3, with a possible D match to TRBD1 (6 bases). The CDR3 loop spans 16 amino acids. Per the germline V gene, CDR1 is MNHEY and CDR2 is SVGAGI. V was trimmed by 2 bases and J by 9 bases, leaving 21 bases between them. CDR3 DNA sequence: TGTGCCAGCAGTTACGGGGTTGGGCTGAACACAGGGACGCAGTATTTT. Amino acid sequence: CASSYGVGLNTGTQYF.

Within the sample, this clonotype is medium-sized (0.01 to 0.1%). V gene TRBV6-1 combines with J gene TRBJ2-6; D remains unclear. The germline V gene has CDR1 MNHNS and CDR2 SASEGT. This CDR3 contains 15 residues. Trimming cost V 3 bases and J 0 bases, with 6 bases left between them. The CDR3 region is CASSDRDSGANVLTF. The CDR3 DNA sequence: TGTGCCAGCAGTGATCGTGACTCTGGGGCCAACGTCCTGACTTTC.

On this clonotype itself: Relative to the germline gene, one junction end is altered; a read error may explain this. For the CDR3, the DNA is TGTGCCAGCAGTACCTACGGGGGAGCGAGAGATATGCAGTATTTC. Amino acid sequence: CASSTYGGARDMQYF. The chain joins TRBV25-1 to TRBJ2-4; the D gene is possibly TRBD2 (6 bases). The CDR3 is 15 residues long. CDR1 MGHDK and CDR2 SYGVNS come from the germline V gene.

The sample holds a few counts of this clonotype. At one end the junction does not follow the germline gene, possibly because of a read error. This chain connects TRBV10-1 to TRBJ2-3; maybe TRBD2 (5 bases). The CDR3 sequence is 13 residues long. Germline values: CDR1 WNHNN, CDR2 SYGVQD (reference sequence). The CDR3: CATELGGTETQYF. The DNA of the CDR3 is TGCGCCACCGAACTAGGAGGCACAGAGACGCAGTATTTC.